This T cell receptor beta chain was sequenced in a study of CD8+ T cells in alopecia areata. Whole-study findings and limits: Patients displayed less clarity in TCR sharing than mice, a finding possibly related to HLA. Alopecia totalis/universalis scalp especially showed more expanded CD8+ clones than normal scalp.

In each case, RNA was isolated and then reverse transcribed into cDNA as the sequencing template. TCRdb's copy holds only in-frame clones and misses some; the assay was immunoSEQ multiplex PCR. The sample has 140,000 or so clones; less than 65% are singletons. Remarks on this clone: Its antigen is unknown.

The source of this sequence is a human donor in good health. Sequenced sample: CD8+ T cells sorted from blood.

In DNA form, the CDR3 reads TGTGCCAGCAGTAGCAGGGGAACAGTAGGGGCTTTCTTT. Translation gives CASSSRGTVGAFF. The rearrangement joins TRBV28 to TRBJ1-1, with D possibly being TRBD1 (6 bases). V lost 5 bases to trimming and J lost 11 bases, with 18 bases between them. Germline loops: CDR1 MDHEN, CDR2 SYDVKM. The CDR3 covers 13 residues.